The subject of this entry is one T cell receptor (beta chain). The record originates from a study of blood T cell repertoires in COVID-19. Study-level background: Some COVID-19 samples were acute and others convalescent; all came from the United States, Italy and Spain.

Germline loops: CDR1 SGHDN, CDR2 FVKESK. J gave up 4 bases and V 4 bases, and 17 bases lay outside the gene matches. This CDR3 contains 19 residues. Authors' methods: Estimated nucleated cell counts came from reference gene primer amplification. The protocol was immunoSEQ multiplex PCR, while the TCRdb copy is restricted to in-frame clones and leaves out a portion. The V and J calls and clone size come from that table; D and trimming were worked out from the DNA. Of 75,000 to 100,000 clones in the sample, approximately 78% were seen once. The V gene is TRBV14, the J gene TRBJ2-3; 10 nucleotides match TRBD2. This receptor was taken from a man aged 50-60 years with active or convalescent COVID-19. The sequencing sample was made of peripheral blood. CDR3 amino acids: CASSLTTFSGGIRSDTQYF. CDR3 in DNA: TGTGCCAGCAGCCTAACTACATTTAGCGGGGGGATACGTTCAGATACGCAGTATTTT.